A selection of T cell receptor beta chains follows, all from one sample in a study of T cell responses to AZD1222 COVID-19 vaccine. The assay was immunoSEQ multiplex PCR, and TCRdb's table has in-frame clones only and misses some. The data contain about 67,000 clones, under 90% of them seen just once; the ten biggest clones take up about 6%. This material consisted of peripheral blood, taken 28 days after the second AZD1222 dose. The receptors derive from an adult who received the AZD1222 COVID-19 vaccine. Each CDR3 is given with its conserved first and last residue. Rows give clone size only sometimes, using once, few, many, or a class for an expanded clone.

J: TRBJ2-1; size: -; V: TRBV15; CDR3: CATSAGDRVNEQFF
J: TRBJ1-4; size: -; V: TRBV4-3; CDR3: CASSQDGHTEKLFF
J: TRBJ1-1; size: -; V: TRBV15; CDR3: CATWQGALTEAFF
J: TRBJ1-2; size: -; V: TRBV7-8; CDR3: CASNPTSRSDYTF
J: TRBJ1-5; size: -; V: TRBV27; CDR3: CASSLLGRTEPQHF
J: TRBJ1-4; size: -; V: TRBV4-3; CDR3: CASSQRAEAGLFF
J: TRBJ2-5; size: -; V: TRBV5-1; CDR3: CASSLTSGEETQYF
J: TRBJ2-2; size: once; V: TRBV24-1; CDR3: CATSDLRHPTGELFF
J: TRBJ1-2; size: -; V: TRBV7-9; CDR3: CASSLVERWSDYTF
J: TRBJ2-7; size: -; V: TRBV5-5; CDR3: CASSDYQEGLYEQYF
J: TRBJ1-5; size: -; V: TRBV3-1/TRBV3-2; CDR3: CASSQGTGVNQPQHF
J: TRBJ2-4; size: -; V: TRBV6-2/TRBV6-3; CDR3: CASSLEMGKNIQYF
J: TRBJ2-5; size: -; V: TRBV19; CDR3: CASSIGAASQETQYF
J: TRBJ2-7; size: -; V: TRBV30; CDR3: CAWEPGLAYYEQYF
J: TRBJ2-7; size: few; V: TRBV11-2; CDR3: CASSLRQGNEQYF